The sequence of this T cell receptor beta chain was determined in a study of CD8 T cells in ankylosing spondylitis. This clonotype was counted only a few times. Its antigen is unidentified. Notes on the study in general: Typical of ankylosing spondylitis blood, it appeared, was a TCR beta motif of roughly eight highly homologous variants. Researchers reportedly found disease-linked clones significantly enriched in matched ankylosing spondylitis synovial fluid.

MiXCR, applied by TCRdb to the 5' RACE reads, yields one record per CDR3 protein. This sample has about 420,000 distinct CDR3 sequences, with 20% to 25% found just once. This receptor was identified in a male donor with ankylosing spondylitis. The sample was blood, either unsorted or a sorted T cell fraction (not recorded which).

The CDR3 protein is CASSPPVAFYEQYF. The CDR3 coding sequence is TGTGCCAGCTCACCACCGGTTGCGTTCTACGAGCAGTACTTC. The rearrangement uses TRBV18 and TRBJ2-7; unclear D gene. Germline V lookup: CDR1 KGHSH, CDR2 LQKENI. The length of the CDR3 is 14 residues. V lost 0 bases, J lost 3 bases, and 9 bases lay in between.